A single sample gave rise to the 9 T cell receptor beta chains below, sequenced in a study of shared clonotypes between healthy human individuals. The table came from immunoSEQ multiplex PCR; TCRdb's copy has only in-frame clones and leaves some out. The table includes roughly 2,000,000 clones, 93% detected once. Terminally differentiated effector memory CD45RA+ cells were excluded from the naive CD8 cells, which were CD45RO-negative and positively selected for CCR7. Material for sequencing was naive CD8+ T cells from PBMCs. Receptor source: a man aged 18 to 29 in good health. Some clones in this sample may be carry-over from other donors' samples.

The rearrangement links TRBV5-1 to TRBJ2-7; possibly TRBD1 or TRBD2 for D (5 bases each). Germline CDR1 reads SGHRS; CDR2 reads YFSETQ. The V and J ends lost 2 bases and 1 base respectively, with 19 bases between them. There are 17 residues in the CDR3. The CDR3 nucleotides read TGCGCCAGCAGCTTTGTTTCAGGGCCCGGGGCGTCCTACGAGCAGTACTTC. This sequence encodes CASSFVSGPGASYEQYF.

The chain has TRBV7-9 and TRBJ2-2, with 10 bases identical to TRBD2. Unmatched junction bases numbered 7, after V lost 4 bases and J lost 5 bases. The CDR3 has 16 amino acids. The germline V gene has CDR1 SEHNR and CDR2 FQNEAQ (reference sequence). The CDR3 DNA sequence: TGTGCCAGCAGCTCCAGCGGGAGGGCTCGAACCGGGGAGCTGTTTTTT. It is translated as CASSSSGRARTGELFF.

The V call is TRBV7-9, the J call TRBJ1-2; TRBD1 might be the D (5 bases). Germline loops: CDR1 SEHNR, CDR2 FQNEAQ (reference sequence). The CDR3 spans 16 residues. Deletions cut 5 bases from V and 5 bases from J, with 21 bases between. CDR3 sequence: CASSLSNRRAGYGYTF. DNA for the CDR3: TGTGCCAGCAGCCTAAGTAACAGGAGGGCGGGTTATGGCTACACCTTC.

This rearrangement joins TRBV2 to TRBJ1-2; D not certain. The germline V gene has CDR1 SNHLY and CDR2 FYNNEI. This CDR3 is 11 amino acids long. V lost 4 bases, J lost 12 bases, and 12 bases lay in between. The CDR3 nucleotides are TGTGCCAGCAGTGGGGGAGGGTCGGACACCTTC. Protein sequence: CASSGGGSDTF. Supplemented by reference TRBV2 and TRBJ1-2, the full variable domain reads EPEVTQTPSHQVTQMGQEVILRCVPISNHLYFYWYRQILGQKVEFLVSFYNNEISEKSEIFDDQFSVERPDGSNFTLKIRSTKLEDSAMYFCASSGGGSDTFGSGTRLTVV.

V gene TRBV27 combines with J gene TRBJ1-5; TRBD1 aligns across 7 bases. This CDR3 is built from 14 residues. Per germline, CDR1 MNHEY and CDR2 SMNVEV (reference sequence). V was pared by 7 bases and J by 7 bases, with 10 bases of the junction left unmatched. The CDR3 region is CASTPGGGRQPQHF. For the CDR3, the DNA is TGTGCCAGCACTCCAGGGGGGGGCCGCCAGCCCCAGCATTTT.

This chain connects TRBV29-1 to TRBJ2-3, with a weak D call TRBD1 (5 bases). The germline CDR1 and CDR2 sequences are SQVTM and ANQGSEA. V was clipped by 7 bases and J by 2 bases, with 10 bases between them. There are 12 residues in the CDR3. This CDR3 reads CSAQEYTDTQYF. The CDR3 nucleotides are TGCAGCGCACAGGAATACACAGATACGCAGTATTTT.

The gene calls are TRBV16 and TRBJ1-2, with 7 bases matching TRBD1. CDR3 length: 14 amino acids. V was clipped by 1 base and J by 6 bases; unmatched bases: 5. CDR1 and CDR2 (germline): KGHSY, FQNENV. CDR3 residues: CASSQLGQADGYTF. Written as DNA, the CDR3 is TGTGCCAGCAGCCAATTAGGACAGGCGGATGGCTACACCTTC.

This sequence joins TRBV4-3 and TRBJ2-7; D is perhaps TRBD2 (6 bases). V was clipped by 4 bases and J by 3 bases, with 16 bases between them. Looked up from germline, CDR1 is LGHNA and CDR2 is YSLEER. CDR3 length: 15 amino acids. In DNA form, the CDR3 reads TGCGCCAGCAGCCCGTCAGTGGGACTTAACTACGAGCAGTACTTC. This codes for CASSPSVGLNYEQYF.

This sequence joins TRBV14 and TRBJ2-7, with 7 nucleotides matching TRBD1. The CDR3 runs 15 residues. V was clipped by 1 base and J by 3 bases; unmatched bases: 6. Per the germline V gene, CDR1 is SGHDN and CDR2 is FVKESK. In DNA, the CDR3 is TGTGCCAGCAGCCAAGGGACAGGTGGACTCTACGAGCAGTACTTC. This codes for CASSQGTGGLYEQYF.